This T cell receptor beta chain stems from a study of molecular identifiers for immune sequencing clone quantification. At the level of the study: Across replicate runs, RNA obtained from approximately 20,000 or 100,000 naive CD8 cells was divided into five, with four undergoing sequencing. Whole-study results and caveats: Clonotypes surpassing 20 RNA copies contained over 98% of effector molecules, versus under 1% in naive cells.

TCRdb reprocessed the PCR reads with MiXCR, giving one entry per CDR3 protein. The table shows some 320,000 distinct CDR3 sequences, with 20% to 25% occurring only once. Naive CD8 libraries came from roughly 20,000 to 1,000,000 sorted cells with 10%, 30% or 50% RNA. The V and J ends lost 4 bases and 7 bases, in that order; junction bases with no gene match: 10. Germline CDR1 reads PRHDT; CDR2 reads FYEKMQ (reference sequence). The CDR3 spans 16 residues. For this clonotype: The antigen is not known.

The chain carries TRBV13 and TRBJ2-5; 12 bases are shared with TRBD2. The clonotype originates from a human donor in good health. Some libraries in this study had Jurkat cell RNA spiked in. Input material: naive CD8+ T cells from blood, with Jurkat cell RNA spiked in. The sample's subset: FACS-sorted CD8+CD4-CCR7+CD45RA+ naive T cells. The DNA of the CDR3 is TGTGCCAGCAGCTCAGGACTAGCGGGGAACGGTGGGACCCAGTACTTC. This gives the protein CASSSGLAGNGGTQYF.